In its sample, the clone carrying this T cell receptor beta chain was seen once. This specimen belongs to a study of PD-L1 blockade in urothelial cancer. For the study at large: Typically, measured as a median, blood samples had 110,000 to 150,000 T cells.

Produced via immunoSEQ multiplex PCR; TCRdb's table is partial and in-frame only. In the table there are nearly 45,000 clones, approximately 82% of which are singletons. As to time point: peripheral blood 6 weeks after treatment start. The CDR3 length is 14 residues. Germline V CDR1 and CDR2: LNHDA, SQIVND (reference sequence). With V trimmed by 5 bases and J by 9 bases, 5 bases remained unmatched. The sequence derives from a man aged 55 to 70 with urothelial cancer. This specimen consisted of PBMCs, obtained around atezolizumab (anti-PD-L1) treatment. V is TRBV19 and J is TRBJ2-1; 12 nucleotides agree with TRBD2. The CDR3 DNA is TGTGCCAGTAGTGGTCTAGCGGGAGGGGCTGAGCAGTTCTTC. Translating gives CASSGLAGGAEQFF. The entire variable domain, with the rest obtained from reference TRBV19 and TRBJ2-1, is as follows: DGGITQSPKYLFRKEGQNVTLSCEQNLNHDAMYWYRQDPGQGLRLIYYSQIVNDFQKGDIAEGYSVSREKKESFPLTVTSAQKNPTAFYLCASSGLAGGAEQFFGPGTRLTVL.